Each of the 27 T cell receptor beta chains below was sequenced from the same sample in a study of cytomegalovirus exposure and HLA in healthy donors. The PCR was carried out with 60 Vbeta primers and 13 Jbeta primers. Some clones are missing from TCRdb's copy, which holds only in-frame ones; the method was immunoSEQ multiplex PCR. The sample includes approximately 110,000 clones, 82% seen only once; the top ten take 2% to 3%. The specimen sequenced was PBMCs. These receptor sequences come from a woman between 18 and 29 years old in good health and CMV-seronegative.

This clone was seen only a few times. CDR3 nucleotides: TGTGCCATCAGTGAGTCAATGAGTATAAGGGGAGAGACCCAGTACTTC. It encodes CAISESMSIRGETQYF. The chain has TRBV10-3 and TRBJ2-5, with D tentatively TRBD1 (5 bases). Deletions cut 0 bases from V and 4 bases from J, with 15 bases between. The germline gives CDR1 ENHRY, CDR2 SYGVKD. This CDR3 contains 16 residues.

The rearrangement uses TRBV18 and TRBJ1-4, with D hard to call. CDR1 and CDR2 (germline): KGHSH, LQKENI. The CDR3 has 16 residues. The V gene lost 6 bases and the J gene lost 1 base, with 15 bases spanning the gap. CDR3: CASSERRGRTNEKLFF. The CDR3 DNA reads as TGTGCCAGCTCTGAAAGACGGGGAAGAACTAATGAAAAACTGTTTTTT.

J is TRBJ2-5 and V is TRBV7-2; D perhaps matches TRBD2 (6 bases). Trimming stripped 6 bases from V and 5 bases from J, with 13 bases between. Germline V gene lookup returns CDR1 SGHTA and CDR2 FQGNSA. The CDR3 is 13 amino acids. As DNA, the CDR3 is TGTGCCAGCAGGGAAGCGGGTTTGGAGACCCAGTACTTC. It translates to CASREAGLETQYF.

This chain connects TRBV28 to TRBJ1-2; 7 nucleotides agree with TRBD1. The ends lost 6 bases at V and 4 bases at J; junction bases unmatched: 8. There are 14 residues in the CDR3. The germline CDR1 and CDR2 sequences are MDHEN and SYDVKM. The CDR3 here is CASRSGTALYGYTF. Here the CDR3 DNA reads TGTGCCAGCAGATCGGGGACAGCCCTCTATGGCTACACCTTC.

The V gene is TRBV6-1, the J gene TRBJ1-5, with TRBD1 matching 7 bases. V shed 6 bases and J 5 bases; nucleotides not matched to a gene: 4. Germline assignment: CDR1 MNHNS and CDR2 SASEGT. The CDR3 is 13 amino acids. The CDR3 protein is CASRADRDQPQHF. The DNA of the CDR3 is TGTGCCAGCAGGGCCGACAGGGATCAGCCCCAGCATTTT.

This clone appeared once. V is TRBV19 and J is TRBJ2-1; 8 bases are shared with TRBD2. V shed 5 bases, J shed 9 bases, and the junction held 3 bases outside the gene matches. Germline loops: CDR1 LNHDA, CDR2 SQIVND (reference sequence). The CDR3 covers 12 residues. The CDR3 DNA reads TGTGCCAGTAGTCCGGGACTAGGTGAGCAGTTCTTC. Its protein product is CASSPGLGEQFF.

V and J are TRBV15 and TRBJ2-1; 9 nucleotides agree with TRBD2. The CDR3 extends over 16 amino acids. Germline CDR1 is LNHNV and CDR2 is YYDKDF (reference sequence). Losses at the gene ends were 1 base for V and 8 bases for J; bases not matched to a gene: 9. DNA of the CDR3: TGTGCCACCAGCAGAGCGGTGGCTAGCGGGATCCATGAGCAGTTCTTC. Protein sequence: CATSRAVASGIHEQFF.

This chain links TRBV11-3 with TRBJ2-3, with TRBD1 matching 9 bases. The V segment lost 4 bases and the J segment 3 bases; nucleotides outside the gene matches: 2. This CDR3 contains 14 residues. CDR1 and CDR2 from the germline V gene are SGHNT and YENEEA. In DNA form, the CDR3 reads TGTGCCAGCAGCTCCGGGACAGGGACAGATACGCAGTATTTT. It encodes CASSSGTGTDTQYF.

V and J are TRBV7-6 and TRBJ2-1; TRBD1 aligns across 7 bases. The CDR3 contains 12 residues. The germline CDR1 and CDR2 sequences are SGHVS and FNYEAQ. Trimming removed 5 bases from V and 8 bases from J; junction bases left unmatched: 3. This chain's CDR3 is CASSRQGYEQFF. The CDR3 bases are TGTGCCAGCAGCCGACAGGGCTATGAGCAGTTCTTC.

The J gene is TRBJ2-3, the V gene TRBV5-8; 10 bases line up with TRBD1. This CDR3 is 16 amino acids long. J lost 3 bases, V lost 6 bases, and 10 bases had no gene match. Germline CDR1 is SGHTS and CDR2 is YDEGEE. CDR3 DNA: TGTGCCAGCAAGAGGGGACAGGGGTACGTGACAGATACGCAGTATTTT. Residues: CASKRGQGYVTDTQYF.

The chain is built from TRBV6-1 and TRBJ1-5, with unresolved D. The CDR3 has 15 residues. V was cut by 4 bases and J by 5 bases, with 15 bases left in between. The germline CDR1 and CDR2 sequences are MNHNS and SASEGT. CDR3 residues: CASSARHLVYQPQHF. The CDR3 coding sequence is TGTGCCAGCAGTGCCCGACACCTGGTTTATCAGCCCCAGCATTTT.

The V and J genes are TRBV5-4 and TRBJ2-7; 7 bases agree with TRBD1. V shed 2 bases and J 6 bases; nucleotides not matched to a gene: 8. This CDR3 is built from 14 residues. Germline V gene lookup returns CDR1 SGHNT and CDR2 YYREEE (reference sequence). The CDR3: CASSFRDSVREQYF. DNA for the CDR3: TGTGCCAGCAGCTTCCGGGACAGTGTCCGCGAGCAGTACTTC.

The chain has TRBV6-5 and TRBJ2-7; 8 bases agree with TRBD1. This CDR3 spans 15 amino acids. CDR1 and CDR2 (germline): MNHEY, SVGAGI. J lost 0 bases, V lost 6 bases, and 7 bases had no gene match. The CDR3 DNA reads as TGTGCCAGCAGCGCTACCGGGACAGGCTCCTACGAGCAGTACGTC. Amino acids: CASSATGTGSYEQYV.

The chain recombines TRBV5-1 with TRBJ2-1; 7 nucleotides match TRBD1. This CDR3 comprises 14 residues. Per germline, CDR1 SGHRS and CDR2 YFSETQ. V lost 4 bases, J lost 3 bases, and 4 bases stayed unmatched. The DNA of the CDR3 is TGCGCCAGCAGCGTACAGGGGTTCTACAATGAGCAGTTCTTC. Its protein is CASSVQGFYNEQFF.

This sequence joins TRBV6-4 and TRBJ1-1; 8 positions agree with TRBD1. In germline, CDR1 is MRHNA, CDR2 SNTAGT. Trimming took 2 bases from V and 3 from J; bases not matched to a gene: 11. CDR3 length: 17 residues. CDR3 region: CASSDTRTGTGYTEAFF. For the CDR3, the DNA is TGTGCCAGCAGTGACACGAGGACAGGGACGGGGTACACTGAAGCTTTCTTT.

This rearrangement joins TRBV7-2 to TRBJ2-1; TRBD2 matches at 10 bases. The CDR3 spans 16 residues. CDR1 is SGHTA, CDR2 FQGNSA, per germline. V was pared by 1 base and J by 5 bases, with 5 bases of the junction left unmatched. For the CDR3, the DNA is TGTGCCAGCAGCTTAGGCCCTAGCGGGGGCGACAATGAGCAGTTCTTC. Translated, it gives CASSLGPSGGDNEQFF. The full variable domain, rest sourced from reference TRBV7-2 and TRBJ2-1, is GAGVSQSPSNKVTEKGKDVELRCDPISGHTALYWYRQSLGQGLEFLIYFQGNSAPDKSGLPSDRFSAERTGGSVSTLTIQRTQQEDSAVYLCASSLGPSGGDNEQFFGPGTRLTVL.

The chain recombines TRBV27 with TRBJ1-1, with 7 bases matching TRBD1. The CDR3 contains 14 residues. Germline loops: CDR1 MNHEY, CDR2 SMNVEV (reference sequence). V was pared by 6 bases and J by 4 bases, with 8 bases of the junction left unmatched. The chain's CDR3 is CASRVDRAPTEAFF. DNA for the CDR3: TGTGCCAGCAGGGTCGACAGGGCTCCCACTGAAGCTTTCTTT.

V and J are TRBV9 and TRBJ1-1; D is uncertain. Germline V gene sequence: CDR1 SGDLS, CDR2 YYNGEE. There are 11 residues in the CDR3. V lost 3 bases and J 7 bases, leaving 7 bases between the germline ends. CDR3 DNA sequence: TGTGCCAGCAGCGGAGGGTTTGAAGCTTTCTTT. Translation: CASSGGFEAFF.

CDR3 sequence: CASSPATAGQGRAIYF. CDR3 DNA sequence: TGTGCCAGCAGCCCGGCCACAGCTGGACAGGGCAGGGCCATATATTTT. This chain joins TRBV7-8 and TRBJ1-3; 8 bases are a match to TRBD1. Per germline, CDR1 SGHVS and CDR2 FQNEAQ. With 5 bases clipped from V and 11 bases from J, the junction kept 17 bases outside the gene matches. The CDR3 runs 16 residues.

The J gene is TRBJ1-1, the V gene TRBV5-1; 8 bases line up with TRBD1. The germline V gene encodes CDR1 SGHRS and CDR2 YFSETQ. The CDR3 spans 17 residues. V gave up 0 bases and J gave up 4 bases; unmatched junction bases: 11. This CDR3 is CASSLDPGQGKGTEAFF. The CDR3 DNA sequence: TGCGCCAGCAGCTTGGATCCCGGACAGGGAAAAGGCACTGAAGCTTTCTTT.

On this clone itself: Germline and junction disagree at one end, which may indicate a read error. The CDR3 region is CASSLAGTANTGELFF. As DNA, the CDR3 is TGTGCCAGCAGCCTAGCCGGGACAGCTAACACCGGGGAGCTGTTTTTT. This chain uses TRBV7-2 with TRBJ2-2; 7 nucleotides match TRBD1. This CDR3 region has 16 residues. The V gene's germline CDR1 is SGHTA and CDR2 FQGNSA.

In its sample, this clone was seen once. The chain is built from TRBV7-9 and TRBJ1-2; 11 nucleotides match TRBD1. CDR1 and CDR2 from the germline V gene are SEHNR and FQNEAQ (reference sequence). The CDR3 extends over 15 amino acids. The V segment lost 5 bases and the J segment 4 bases; nucleotides outside the gene matches: 6. The CDR3 spells CASSPGTGGAYGYTF. The CDR3 bases are TGTGCCAGCAGCCCAGGGACAGGGGGTGCCTATGGCTACACCTTC.

The V and J genes are TRBV6-5 and TRBJ1-1; perhaps TRBD1 as D (5 bases). Per the germline V gene, CDR1 is MNHEY and CDR2 is SVGAGI. V lost 0 bases to trimming and J lost 3 bases, with 8 bases between them. The CDR3 extends over 14 amino acids. The CDR3 protein is CASSYSSGYTEAFF. The CDR3 region has the DNA TGTGCCAGCAGTTACTCTTCAGGGTACACTGAAGCTTTCTTT.

CDR3 DNA sequence: TGTGCCAGCACCCCCGGAGGTAGCAATCAGCCCCAGCATTTT. Its protein product is CASTPGGSNQPQHF. The V and J genes are TRBV6-6 and TRBJ1-5; D gene uncertain. This CDR3 has 14 amino acids. Germline V lookup: CDR1 MNHNY, CDR2 SVGAGI (reference sequence). V lost 7 bases and J 0 bases, leaving 10 bases between the germline ends.

This CDR3 is CASSFAGGSGETQYF. CDR3 DNA: TGTGCCAGCAGCTTCGCCGGGGGGAGTGGAGAGACCCAGTACTTC. The V gene is TRBV7-8, the J gene TRBJ2-5; 7 bases fit TRBD2. This CDR3 has 15 amino acids. Per germline, CDR1 SGHVS and CDR2 FQNEAQ. Unmatched junction bases numbered 8, after V lost 3 bases and J lost 4 bases.

The chain combines TRBV30 with TRBJ2-7; 10 nucleotides line up with TRBD1. This CDR3 region has 13 residues. Germline trimming cut 4 bases from V and 2 bases from J; bases unmatched to any gene: 2. CDR1 is GTSNPN and CDR2 is SVGIG in the germline V gene (reference sequence). The CDR3 loop is CAWMGTGAYEQYV. The DNA for the CDR3 is TGTGCCTGGATGGGGACAGGGGCCTACGAGCAGTACGTC.

This chain links TRBV11-2 with TRBJ1-5; D is ambiguous. Trimming took 4 bases from V and 4 from J, leaving 11 bases between them. Per germline, CDR1 SGHAT and CDR2 FQNNGV. There are 14 residues in the CDR3. CDR3 DNA: TGTGCCAGCAGCTCCGGAAGGCGGAATCAGCCCCAGCATTTT. It specifies CASSSGRRNQPQHF. Combining the CDR3 with reference TRBV11-2 and TRBJ1-5 gives the whole variable domain EAGVAQSPRYKIIEKRQSVAFWCNPISGHATLYWYQQILGQGPKLLIQFQNNGVVDDSQLPKDRFSAERLKGVDSTLKIQPAKLEDSAVYLCASSSGRRNQPQHFGDGTRLSIL.